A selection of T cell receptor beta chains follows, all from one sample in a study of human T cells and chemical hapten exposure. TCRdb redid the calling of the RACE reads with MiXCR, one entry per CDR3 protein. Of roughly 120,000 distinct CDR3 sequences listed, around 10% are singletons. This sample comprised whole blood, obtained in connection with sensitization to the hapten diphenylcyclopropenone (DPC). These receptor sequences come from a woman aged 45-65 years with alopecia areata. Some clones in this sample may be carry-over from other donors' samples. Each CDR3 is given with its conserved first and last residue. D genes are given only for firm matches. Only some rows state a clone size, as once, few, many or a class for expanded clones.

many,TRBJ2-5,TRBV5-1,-,CASSTAHSGEGETQYF,TGCGCCAGCAGCACGGCCCACTCCGGGGAAGGAGAGACCCAGTACTTC
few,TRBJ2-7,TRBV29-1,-,CSVVRESYEQYF,TGCAGCGTTGTGAGGGAGTCCTACGAGCAGTACTTC
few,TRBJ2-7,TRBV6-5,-,CASSSQGSHEQYF,TGTGCCAGCAGTTCCCAGGGGTCCCACGAGCAGTACTTC
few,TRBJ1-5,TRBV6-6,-,CASSSGRFNSNQPQHF,TGTGCCAGCAGTTCGGGACGGTTCAATAGCAATCAGCCCCAGCATTTT
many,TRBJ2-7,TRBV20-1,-,CSARDRGGIISYEQYF,TGCAGTGCTAGAGACAGGGGAGGTATAATTTCCTACGAGCAGTACTTC
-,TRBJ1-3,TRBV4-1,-,CASSPRSVTLSGNTIYF,TGCGCCAGCAGCCCCCGTTCAGTAACCCTCTCTGGAAACACCATATATTTT
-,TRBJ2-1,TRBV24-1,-,CATSDSKRPGSEQFF,TGTGCCACCAGTGATTCTAAGCGTCCGGGAAGTGAGCAGTTCTTC
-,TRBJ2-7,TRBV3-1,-,CASSQNGGLNF,TGTGCCAGCAGCCAAAATGGCGGCCTAAACTTC
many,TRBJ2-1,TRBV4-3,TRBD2,CASSQGSGGAYVQFF,TGCGCCAGCAGCCAAGGTAGCGGGGGGGCCTATGTGCAGTTCTTC
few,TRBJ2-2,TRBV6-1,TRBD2,CASSDSPGLAGGTGELFF,TGTGCCAGCAGTGACTCTCCGGGACTAGCGGGAGGAACCGGGGAGCTGTTTTTT
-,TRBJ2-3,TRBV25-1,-,CASRGRDVAFDTQYF,TGTGCCAGCCGTGGCCGGGACGTAGCCTTCGATACGCAGTATTTT
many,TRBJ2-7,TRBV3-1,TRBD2,CASSQASGKYEQYF,TGTGCCAGCAGCCAAGCTAGCGGGAAGTACGAGCAGTACTTC
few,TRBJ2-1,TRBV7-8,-,CASSSTILMNEQFF,TGTGCCAGCAGCTCGACTATTCTTATGAATGAGCAGTTCTTC
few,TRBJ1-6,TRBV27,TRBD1,CASSFRRGQSPLHF,TGTGCCAGCAGTTTTCGGAGGGGGCAGTCACCCCTCCACTTT
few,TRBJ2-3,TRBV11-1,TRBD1,CASRFGTGGTDTQYF,TGTGCCAGCAGGTTCGGGACAGGGGGCACAGATACGCAGTATTTT
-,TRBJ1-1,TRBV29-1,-,CSALTHGVEAFF,TGCAGCGCACTAACCCACGGCGTTGAAGCTTTCTTT
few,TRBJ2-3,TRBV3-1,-,CASSQEVSTDTQYF,TGTGCCAGCAGCCAAGAAGTCAGCACAGATACGCAGTATTTT
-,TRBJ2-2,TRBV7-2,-,CASSYQLTGTGELFF,TGTGCCAGCAGCTACCAGCTTACCGGCACCGGGGAGCTGTTTTTT
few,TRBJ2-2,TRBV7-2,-,CASSLGTGTTGELFF,TGTGCCAGCAGCTTAGGTACAGGGACCACCGGGGAGCTGTTTTTT
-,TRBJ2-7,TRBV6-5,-,CASSYSAGSTYEQYF,TGTGCCAGCAGTTACTCGGCCGGGTCCACCTACGAGCAGTACTTC
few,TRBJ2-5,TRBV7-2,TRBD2,CASGTSQETQYF,TGTGCCAGCGGGACTAGTCAAGAGACCCAGTACTTC
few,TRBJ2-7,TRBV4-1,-,CASSQELARGLYEQYF,TGCGCCAGCAGCCAAGAATTAGCCCGTGGACTCTACGAGCAGTACTTC
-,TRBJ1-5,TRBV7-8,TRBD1,CASSRDRGEQPQHF,TGTGCCAGCAGCCGGGACAGGGGAGAGCAGCCCCAGCATTTT
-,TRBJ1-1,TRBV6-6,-,CASSYDSEAFF,TGTGCCAGCAGTTACGATTCTGAAGCTTTCTTT
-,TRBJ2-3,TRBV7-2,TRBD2,CASSLAGTSGRLDTQYF,TGTGCCAGCAGCTTAGCTGGGACTAGCGGGAGGCTCGATACGCAGTATTTT
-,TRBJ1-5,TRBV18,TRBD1,CASSEQGASGQPQHF,TGTGCCAGCTCAGAGCAGGGGGCATCAGGTCAGCCCCAGCATTTT
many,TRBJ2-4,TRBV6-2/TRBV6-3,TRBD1,CASGTGNIQYF,TGTGCCAGCGGGACAGGGAACATTCAGTACTTC
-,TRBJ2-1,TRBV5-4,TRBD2,CASSTGTSNEQFF,TGTGCCAGCAGCACCGGGACTAGCAATGAGCAGTTCTTC
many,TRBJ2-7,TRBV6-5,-,CASSSTNGRSYEQYF,TGTGCCAGCAGTTCCACAAACGGACGGTCCTACGAGCAGTACTTC
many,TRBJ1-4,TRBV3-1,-,CASSQEGAEKLFF,TGTGCCAGCAGCCAAGAAGGAGCTGAAAAACTGTTTTTT
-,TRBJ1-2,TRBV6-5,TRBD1,CASSYSGTGGSYGYTF,TGTGCCAGCAGTTACTCTGGGACAGGGGGAAGCTATGGCTACACCTTC
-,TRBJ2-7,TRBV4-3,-,CASSQDVVGGNLYEQYF,TGCGCCAGCAGCCAAGATGTCGTAGGGGGGAACCTCTACGAGCAGTACTTC
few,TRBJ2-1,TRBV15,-,CATTALAGQDSEQFF,TGTGCCACCACCGCCCTAGCGGGACAGGACAGTGAGCAGTTCTTC
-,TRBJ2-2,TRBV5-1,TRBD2,CASSLVAGPKTGELFF,TGCGCCAGCAGCTTAGTAGCGGGCCCTAAGACCGGGGAGCTGTTTTTT
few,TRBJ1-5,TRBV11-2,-,CASSLDDYSNQPQHF,TGTGCCAGCAGCTTAGACGACTATAGCAATCAGCCCCAGCATTTT
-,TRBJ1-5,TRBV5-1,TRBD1,CASSGTGVRKAQHF,TGCGCCAGCAGCGGGACAGGGGTGAGGAAAGCCCAGCATTTT
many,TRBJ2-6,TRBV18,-,CASSRGVSSGANVLTF,TGTGCCAGCTCAAGAGGAGTGAGCTCTGGGGCCAACGTCCTGACTTTC
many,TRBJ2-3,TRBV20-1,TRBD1,CSAPGGADTQYF,TGCAGTGCTCCAGGGGGAGCAGATACGCAGTATTTT
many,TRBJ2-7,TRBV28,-,CASSPTQVFEQYF,TGTGCCAGCAGCCCCACACAGGTATTCGAGCAGTACTTC
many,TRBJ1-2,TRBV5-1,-,CASSSGLTANYGYTF,TGCGCCAGCAGTTCGGGACTGACAGCTAACTATGGCTACACCTTC
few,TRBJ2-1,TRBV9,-,CASSVVSSISYNEQFF,TGTGCCAGCAGCGTAGTATCGAGTATCTCCTACAATGAGCAGTTCTTC
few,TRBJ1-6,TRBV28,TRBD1,CASSKGALRLPLHF,TGTGCCAGCAGCAAGGGGGCCTTAAGACTCCCCCTCCACTTT
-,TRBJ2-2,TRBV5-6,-,CAGSPGTGELFF,TGTGCCGGCAGCCCCGGCACCGGGGAGCTGTTTTTT
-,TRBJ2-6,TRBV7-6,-,CASSSSRSQLSGANVLTF,TGTGCCAGCAGCTCTTCCAGGTCGCAGCTCTCTGGGGCCAACGTCCTGACTTTC
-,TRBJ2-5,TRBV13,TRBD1,CASSFGQGAEETQYF,TGTGCCAGCAGCTTCGGACAGGGGGCGGAGGAGACCCAGTACTTC
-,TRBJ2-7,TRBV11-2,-,CASSRNHQDPRGEQYF,TGTGCCAGCAGCCGAAACCATCAGGACCCCAGGGGCGAGCAGTACTTC
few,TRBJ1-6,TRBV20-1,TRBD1,CSARYQGASNSPLHF,TGCAGTGCTAGATACCAGGGGGCGAGCAATTCACCCCTCCACTTT
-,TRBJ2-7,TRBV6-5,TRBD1,CASSYGGQANYEQYF,TGTGCCAGCAGTTACGGGGGACAGGCGAACTACGAGCAGTACTTC
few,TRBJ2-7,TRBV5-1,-,CASSLRADPYEQYF,TGCGCCAGCAGCTTAAGGGCTGACCCCTACGAGCAGTACTTC
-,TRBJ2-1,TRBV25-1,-,CASSESGEYNEQFF,TGTGCCAGCAGTGAATCGGGGGAGTACAATGAGCAGTTCTTC
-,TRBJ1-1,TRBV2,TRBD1,CASTLTGVAEAFF,TGTGCCAGCACTCTTACAGGGGTCGCTGAAGCTTTCTTT
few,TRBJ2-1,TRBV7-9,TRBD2,CASSLSRTTSDNEQFF,TGTGCCAGCAGCTTATCCCGGACGACTAGCGACAATGAGCAGTTCTTC
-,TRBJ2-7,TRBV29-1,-,CSAADSSYEQYF,TGCAGCGCCGCGGACAGCTCCTACGAGCAGTACTTC
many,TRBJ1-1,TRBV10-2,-,CASSELVNTEAFF,TGCGCCAGCAGTGAGCTAGTGAACACTGAAGCTTTCTTT
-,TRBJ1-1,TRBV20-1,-,CSARELGANTEAFF,TGCAGTGCTAGAGAACTGGGGGCGAACACTGAAGCTTTCTTT
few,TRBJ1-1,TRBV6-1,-,CASSEAVRGFTEAFF,TGTGCCAGCAGTGAAGCGGTGCGGGGGTTCACTGAAGCTTTCTTT
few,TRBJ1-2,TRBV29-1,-,CSVESPGHGYTF,TGCAGCGTTGAGTCCCCAGGGCATGGCTACACCTTC
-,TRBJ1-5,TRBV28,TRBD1,CASSLTGANHQPQHF,TGTGCCAGCAGCCTAACAGGGGCCAACCATCAGCCCCAGCATTTT
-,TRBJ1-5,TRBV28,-,CASVLSNQPQHF,TGTGCCAGCGTCTTAAGCAATCAGCCCCAGCATTTT
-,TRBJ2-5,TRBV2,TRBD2,CASRTGLATQETQYF,TGTGCCAGCCGAACTGGACTAGCGACCCAAGAGACCCAGTACTTC